Sequencing of this T cell receptor beta chain was carried out in a study of response to subunit inactivated influenza vaccine. Study-wide results and caveats: There was a suggestion from the authors that each seasonal influenza vaccination recruits few new T cells.

MiXCR was run by TCRdb on the RT-PCR reads, yielding one entry per CDR3 protein. The repertoire holds under 200,000 distinct CDR3 sequences, with roughly a tenth as singletons. This clonotype was detected ten times or more. Its matching antigen is unknown. From germline, CDR1 is SQVTM and CDR2 ANQGSEA. The CDR3 contains 13 residues. V lost 5 bases, J lost 3 bases, and 13 bases lay in between. This specimen was non-naive T cells sorted from PBMCs, taken roughly 48 days after vaccination. This sequence originates from a man between 50 and 59 years old who received an inactivated influenza vaccine. The rearrangement joins TRBV29-1 to TRBJ1-1; D may be TRBD1 (6 bases). Here the CDR3 reads CSVKQGKDTEAFF. The CDR3 bases are TGCAGCGTTAAACAGGGAAAGGACACTGAAGCTTTCTTT.